This T cell receptor (beta chain) emerged from a study of CD8 T cells in ankylosing spondylitis. Study conclusions and caveats: A motif of eight or nine highly homologous TCR beta variants was seen as apparently characteristic of ankylosing spondylitis blood.

V dropped 7 bases and J dropped 4; count of bases not matched to a gene: 14. The CDR3 sequence is 18 residues long. Germline V gene lookup returns CDR1 ENHRY and CDR2 SYGVKD. Comment on this clonotype: Its antigen is not known.

In TCRdb, the 5' RACE reads were re-called with MiXCR into one record per CDR3 protein. The table shows more than 500,000 distinct CDR3 sequences, with roughly 5.3% occurring only once. This TCR came from a male donor with ankylosing spondylitis. Sequencing input: blood, either unsorted or a sorted T cell fraction (not recorded which). The chain is built from TRBV10-3 and TRBJ2-3; 13 bases fit TRBD2. CDR3 nucleotide sequence: TGTGCCATCAACCCAGGGGGACTAGCGGGACCCCTCCCAGATACGCAGTATTTT. Protein product: CAINPGGLAGPLPDTQYF.